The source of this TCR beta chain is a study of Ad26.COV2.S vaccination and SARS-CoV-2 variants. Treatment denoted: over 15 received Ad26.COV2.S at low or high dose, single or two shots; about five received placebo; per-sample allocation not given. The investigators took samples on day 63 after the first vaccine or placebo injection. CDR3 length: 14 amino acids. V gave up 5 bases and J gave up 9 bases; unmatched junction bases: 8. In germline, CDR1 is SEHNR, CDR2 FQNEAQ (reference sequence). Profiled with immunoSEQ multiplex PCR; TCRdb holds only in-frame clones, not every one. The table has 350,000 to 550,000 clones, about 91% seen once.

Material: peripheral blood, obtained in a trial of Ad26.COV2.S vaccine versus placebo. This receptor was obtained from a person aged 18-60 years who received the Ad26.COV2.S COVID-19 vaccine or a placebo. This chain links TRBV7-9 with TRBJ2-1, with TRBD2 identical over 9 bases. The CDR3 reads CASSRVAGDSEQFF. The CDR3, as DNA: TGTGCCAGCAGCCGGGTAGCGGGAGATAGTGAGCAGTTCTTC.